The clone carrying this T cell receptor beta chain was counted between two and nine times. What it recognizes is unknown. Trimming removed 2 bases from V and 0 bases from J, with 7 bases in between. The V gene's germline CDR1 is GTSNPN and CDR2 SVGIG (reference sequence). This CDR3 region has 13 residues. For TCR, cDNA came from 5'RACE template switching, which added a universal primer site and UMIs. TCRdb reanalysed the 5' RACE reads using MiXCR and keeps one entry per CDR3 protein. The table lists 200,000 to 300,000 distinct CDR3 sequences, 13% of them singletons. The sample originates from a study of T cells after yellow fever vaccination. Study outcomes and limitations: Any FACS-sorted repertoire could hold abundant clonotypes that contaminate it from the bulk population.

The V call is TRBV30, the J call TRBJ1-1; D not resolved. The receptor comes from a man aged 25-45 years who received the YFV17D yellow fever vaccine. Sequences were derived from CD4+ T cells sorted from PBMCs, sampled 45 days after the yellow fever booster vaccination. The CDR3 region is CAWSSGMNTEAFF. For the CDR3, the DNA is TGTGCCTGGAGTTCAGGTATGAACACTGAAGCTTTCTTT.